A selection of T cell receptor beta chains follows, all from one sample in a study of blood T cell repertoires in COVID-19. Repertoires were generated with immunoSEQ multiplex PCR, while TCRdb's copy carries only in-frame clones and drops some. The sample lists 200,000 to 250,000 clones, 85% to 90% seen once, with about 1.7% in the top ten. Sequencing was done on a sample of PBMCs or T cells enriched from blood (not recorded which). These receptors were collected from a man aged 35 to 55 who had recovered from COVID-19. Both conserved end residues are part of each CDR3. Each record gives: V gene, clone size, J gene, D gene, CDR3 protein, CDR3 DNA. A D gene is named only where the DNA matches it firmly. The size of a clone is reported for some rows only, either as once, few or many, or as a class for expanded clones.

>TRBV30|-|TRBJ2-7|-
CAWSVRRRDEQYF
TGTGCCTGGAGTGTACGCAGGAGGGACGAGCAGTACTTC
>TRBV29-1|-|TRBJ1-1|TRBD1
CSGGQGAEAFF
TGCAGCGGTGGACAGGGGGCTGAAGCTTTCTTT
>TRBV4-2|many|TRBJ1-2|-
CASSHIGEYGYTF
TGTGCCAGCAGCCACATCGGAGAGTATGGCTACACCTTC
>TRBV7-7|-|TRBJ2-2|TRBD1
CASSPMAPGTGTGELFF
TGTGCCAGCAGCCCCATGGCCCCCGGGACAGGGACCGGGGAGCTGTTTTTT
>TRBV3-1/TRBV3-2|-|TRBJ2-1|-
CASSLQTPLGVNEQFF
TGTGCCAGCAGCCTCCAAACTCCTCTAGGGGTCAATGAGCAGTTCTTC
>TRBV19|-|TRBJ2-7|TRBD1
CASRLTPQGNYEQYF
TGTGCCAGTAGACTCACCCCACAGGGGAACTACGAGCAGTACTTC
>TRBV4-3|-|TRBJ1-5|-
CASSQDVGRVMSQHF
TGCGCCAGCAGCCAAGACGTAGGCAGGGTTATGTCCCAGCATTTT
>TRBV3-1/TRBV3-2|-|TRBJ1-5|-
CASSQGMANQPQHF
TGTGCCAGCAGCCAAGGTATGGCCAATCAGCCCCAGCATTTT
>TRBV23-1|-|TRBJ2-7|-
CAHTGDSYEQYF
TGCGCCCATACAGGCGATTCCTACGAGCAGTACTTC
>TRBV30|-|TRBJ2-7|TRBD2
CAWDPGTSLGEQYF
TGTGCCTGGGATCCCGGGACTAGCCTTGGCGAGCAGTACTTC
>TRBV7-2|-|TRBJ1-3|-
CASSLVFSGNTIYF
TGTGCCAGCAGCTTAGTCTTCTCTGGAAACACCATATATTTT
>TRBV3-1/TRBV3-2|-|TRBJ1-3|TRBD1
CASSRRDRSSYTIYF
TGTGCCAGCAGCCGTAGGGACAGATCATCCTACACCATATATTTT
>TRBV3-1/TRBV3-2|-|TRBJ2-3|-
CASSPGVPDTQYF
TGTGCCAGCAGCCCAGGGGTACCAGATACGCAGTATTTT
>TRBV3-1/TRBV3-2|-|TRBJ1-2|-
CASSPPWGENYGYTF
TGTGCCAGCAGCCCCCCTTGGGGGGAAAACTATGGCTACACCTTC
>TRBV6-1|-|TRBJ1-2|TRBD1
CASSGGTAVYQSGYTF
TGTGCCAGCAGTGGTGGGACAGCGGTTTATCAGAGTGGCTACACCTTC
>TRBV3-1/TRBV3-2|-|TRBJ2-7|-
CASSQDSAISYEQYF
TGTGCCAGCAGCCAAGACTCCGCGATATCCTACGAGCAGTACTTC
>TRBV7-2|-|TRBJ2-1|TRBD1
CASSSDRASYNEQFF
TGTGCCAGCAGCTCCGACAGGGCATCCTACAATGAGCAGTTCTTC
>TRBV7-9|few|TRBJ1-4|-
CASSLGHGPNEKLFF
TGTGCCAGCAGCTTAGGACATGGCCCAAATGAAAAACTGTTTTTT
>TRBV5-6|-|TRBJ1-6|TRBD1
CASSYGQGIFPLHF
TGTGCCAGCAGCTACGGACAGGGGATCTTTCCCCTCCACTTT
>TRBV6-4|-|TRBJ2-3|-
CASSDSRLLGDTQYF
TGTGCCAGCAGTGACTCGCGGCTACTGGGAGATACGCAGTATTTT
>TRBV27|-|TRBJ2-1|TRBD1
CASSPPTGFYNEQFF
TGTGCCAGCAGTCCGCCGACAGGGTTTTACAATGAGCAGTTCTTC
>TRBV6-2/TRBV6-3|-|TRBJ2-7|-
CASSYEGPHYEQYF
TGTGCCAGCAGTTACGAGGGTCCCCACTACGAGCAGTACTTC
>TRBV27|-|TRBJ1-1|-
CASSFWRRGEAFF
TGTGCCAGCAGTTTCTGGCGGCGGGGGGAAGCTTTCTTT
>TRBV6-5|once|TRBJ2-3|-
CASSQSTDTQYF
TGTGCCAGCAGCCAGAGCACAGATACGCAGTATTTT
>TRBV3-1/TRBV3-2|-|TRBJ2-3|-
CASSQDGRGVGGDTQYF
TGTGCCAGCAGCCAAGATGGACGGGGAGTGGGCGGAGATACGCAGTATTTT
>TRBV6-1|-|TRBJ2-7|TRBD1
CASSEALRWGTAYEQYF
TGTGCCAGCAGTGAAGCGCTTCGGTGGGGGACAGCGTACGAGCAGTACTTC
>TRBV7-9|-|TRBJ2-1|-
CASSPRGAYEQFF
TGTGCCAGCAGCCCCAGGGGGGCCTATGAGCAGTTCTTC
>TRBV30|-|TRBJ1-1|-
CAWGGRGGTEAFF
TGTGCCTGGGGTGGGAGGGGAGGAACTGAAGCTTTCTTT
>TRBV24-1|-|TRBJ2-7|TRBD2
CATSLAGGEEDEQYF
TGTGCCACCAGCCTAGCGGGAGGTGAAGAGGACGAGCAGTACTTC
>TRBV18|-|TRBJ2-3|-
CASSPPSTGPDTQYF
TGTGCCAGCTCACCACCAAGTACGGGTCCAGATACGCAGTATTTT
>TRBV21-1|-|TRBJ1-1|-
CASSERGRDRGRLDTEAFF
TGTGCCAGCAGCGAGAGGGGCCGGGACAGGGGGCGCTTAGACACTGAAGCTTTCTTT
>TRBV4-1|-|TRBJ1-1|TRBD1
CASSLRQGGKGEAFF
TGCGCCAGCAGCCTACGACAGGGGGGCAAAGGTGAAGCTTTCTTT
>TRBV6-5|-|TRBJ2-7|TRBD2
CASTPSGGPSYEQYF
TGTGCCAGCACCCCTAGCGGGGGCCCATCCTACGAGCAGTACTTC
>TRBV15|-|TRBJ2-1|-
CATSRVTRHEQFF
TGTGCCACCAGCAGGGTTACTAGACATGAGCAGTTCTTC
>TRBV27|few|TRBJ1-2|-
CASSLEWGDYGYTF
TGTGCCAGCAGTTTAGAATGGGGCGACTATGGCTACACCTTC
>TRBV11-2|-|TRBJ2-3|TRBD2
CASSLMGLAAEDTQYF
TGTGCCAGCAGCCTTATGGGACTAGCAGCGGAAGATACGCAGTATTTT
>TRBV7-3|-|TRBJ2-1|-
CASSLLDTGYFGYNEQFF
TGTGCCAGCAGCTTACTTGATACAGGGTATTTTGGGTACAATGAGCAGTTCTTC
>TRBV2|-|TRBJ1-4|-
CASCRGIYTNEKLFF
TGTGCCAGCTGCAGAGGGATATACACTAATGAAAAACTGTTTTTT
>TRBV18|-|TRBJ1-1|-
CASSPTGTRGEAFF
TGTGCCAGCTCCCCGACTGGGACACGGGGTGAAGCTTTCTTT
>TRBV4-2|-|TRBJ2-7|-
CASSQARDNPRYF
TGTGCCAGCAGCCAAGCCAGGGATAATCCCCGGTACTTC
>TRBV29-1|-|TRBJ2-7|TRBD2
CSVEGEWVRSTSGRSYEQYF
TGCAGCGTTGAAGGAGAATGGGTTAGGAGCACTAGCGGGAGAAGTTACGAGCAGTACTTC
>TRBV2|-|TRBJ1-1|-
CASRVQENTEAFF
TGTGCCAGCAGAGTACAGGAGAACACTGAAGCTTTCTTT
>TRBV3-1/TRBV3-2|-|TRBJ2-5|-
CASSQMTGGQETQYF
TGTGCCAGCAGCCAAATGACCGGGGGTCAAGAGACCCAGTACTTC
>TRBV28|once|TRBJ1-1|-
CASSYPTRVTEAFF
TGTGCCAGCAGTTACCCAACCCGAGTCACTGAAGCTTTCTTT
>TRBV9|-|TRBJ1-4|-
CASSPEGRINEKLFF
TGTGCCAGCAGCCCAGAAGGGAGAATTAATGAAAAACTGTTTTTT
>TRBV5-5|-|TRBJ1-1|-
CASSLAVGAQEAFF
TGTGCCAGCAGCTTGGCCGTAGGGGCGCAGGAAGCTTTCTTT
>TRBV9|-|TRBJ2-3|TRBD1
CASSTTGGTDTQYF
TGTGCCAGCAGCACCACAGGGGGCACAGATACGCAGTATTTT
>TRBV28|-|TRBJ1-4|TRBD1
CASSRQGLSEKLFF
TGTGCCAGCAGCCGACAGGGATTAAGCGAAAAACTGTTTTTT
>TRBV28|-|TRBJ2-3|TRBD2
CASSLFRRPSGRGTDTQYF
TGTGCCAGCAGTTTATTCCGCCGGCCGAGCGGGAGGGGCACAGATACGCAGTATTTT
>TRBV6-4|-|TRBJ2-1|-
CASSDWGSGSYNEQFF
TGTGCCAGCAGTGACTGGGGAAGCGGCTCCTACAATGAGCAGTTCTTC
>TRBV7-9|-|TRBJ1-1|TRBD1
CASSSTGGNTEAFF
TGTGCCAGCAGCTCGACAGGGGGTAATACTGAAGCTTTCTTT
>TRBV19|-|TRBJ1-1|-
CASSRAAEAFF
TGTGCCAGTAGTAGGGCAGCTGAAGCTTTCTTT
>TRBV5-4|-|TRBJ2-7|-
CASSTSTGGLYEQYF
-
>TRBV2|-|TRBJ2-7|TRBD1
CASSGQGAVYEQYF
TGTGCCAGCAGTGGACAGGGGGCGGTGTACGAGCAGTACTTC
>TRBV30|-|TRBJ2-5|TRBD1
CAWIHRDSPQYF
TGTGCCTGGATTCACCGGGACAGTCCCCAGTACTTC
>TRBV7-6|-|TRBJ1-1|-
CASSSSRPGVMNTEAFF
TGTGCCAGCAGCTCTAGCAGGCCAGGGGTCATGAACACTGAAGCTTTCTTT
>TRBV2|-|TRBJ1-2|TRBD1
CASSEEGGQNYGYTF
TGTGCCAGCAGTGAAGAAGGGGGACAGAACTATGGCTACACCTTC
>TRBV12-3/TRBV12-4|-|TRBJ1-4|-
CASSPQGWEKLFF
TGTGCCAGCAGTCCACAGGGCTGGGAAAAACTGTTTTTT
>TRBV3-1/TRBV3-2|few|TRBJ2-1|TRBD2
CASSQEGTSVDEQFF
TGTGCCAGCAGCCAAGAAGGGACTAGCGTGGATGAGCAGTTCTTC